This TCR beta chain was observed in a study of blood T cell repertoires in COVID-19. Study-level background: Specimens from acute and convalescent COVID-19 originated in the United States, Italy and Spain. T cells, B-cell-depleted T cells, or PBMCs supplied cDNA or gDNA.

After removal of 8 bases from V and 0 bases from J, the junction contained 10 bases not matched to a gene. Germline V gene lookup returns CDR1 LNHDA and CDR2 SQIVND (reference sequence). This CDR3 comprises 16 residues. Original analysis: Amplification from reference gene primers served as the basis for estimated nucleated cell counts. Generated by immunoSEQ multiplex PCR, the TCRdb table keeps only in-frame clones and is missing some. The V and J calls and clone size come from that table; D and trimming were worked out from the DNA. The sample has over 200,000 clones; 75% to 90% are singletons. Sequencing used peripheral blood. The chain uses TRBV19 and TRBJ1-5; 7 nucleotides match TRBD1. This receptor was taken from a young man who had recovered from COVID-19. The CDR3 bases are TGTGCCAGTCATCGGGACAGATCCTATAGCAATCAGCCCCAGCATTTT. It codes for CASHRDRSYSNQPQHF.